One sample yielded the 10 T cell receptor beta chains listed below, sequenced in a study of blood T cell repertoires in COVID-19. Produced via immunoSEQ multiplex PCR; TCRdb's table is partial and in-frame only. The sample consists of roughly 150,000 clones, about 79% of them appearing once. The sample comprised peripheral blood. These receptors were taken from a woman between 45 and 60 years old with acute or convalescent COVID-19.

This sequence joins TRBV7-2 and TRBJ2-3; 9 bases fit TRBD2. The germline CDR1 and CDR2 sequences are SGHTA and FQGNSA. The CDR3 is made up of 14 amino acids. V was pared by 7 bases and J by 6 bases, with 8 bases of the junction left unmatched. CDR3 in amino acids: CASMRGGPSDTQYF. The CDR3 coding sequence is TGTGCCAGCATGCGGGGGGGGCCCTCCGATACGCAGTATTTT.

The chain carries TRBV28 and TRBJ1-1, with TRBD1 matching 9 bases. This CDR3 comprises 16 residues. CDR1 is MDHEN and CDR2 is SYDVKM in the germline V gene. V shed 6 bases and J 5 bases; nucleotides not matched to a gene: 13. The CDR3 protein is CASSRDRVRGGTEAFF. The CDR3 DNA follows: TGTGCCAGCAGCCGGGACAGGGTACGGGGGGGGACTGAAGCTTTCTTT.

The rearrangement links TRBV5-4 to TRBJ1-1; D is undetermined. The CDR3 is 15 residues long. Germline assignment: CDR1 SGHNT and CDR2 YYREEE (reference sequence). V gave up 2 bases and J gave up 1 base, with 12 bases separating them. The CDR3 bases are TGTGCCAGCAGCTTAACGTCTAGGAAGAACACTGAAGCTTTCTTT. Translating it yields CASSLTSRKNTEAFF.

The rearrangement uses TRBV7-3 and TRBJ2-3; TRBD2 matches 8 bases. CDR1 is SGHTA and CDR2 is FQGTGA in the germline V gene. The CDR3 has 16 amino acids. Trimming removed 2 bases from V and 4 bases from J; junction bases left unmatched: 8. CDR3: CASSLWGGRNADTQYF. The CDR3 region has the DNA TGTGCCAGCAGCTTATGGGGCGGGAGGAATGCAGATACGCAGTATTTT.

The chain uses TRBV19 and TRBJ1-4, with 7 nucleotides matching TRBD1. This CDR3 region has 15 residues. The trim removed 4 bases at V and 3 bases at J, leaving 5 bases unmatched. Germline V gene lookup returns CDR1 LNHDA and CDR2 SQIVND (reference sequence). The CDR3 DNA follows: TGTGCCAGTAGTAACGGGGACAGCCCTAATGAAAAACTGTTTTTT. Residues: CASSNGDSPNEKLFF.

The rearrangement joins TRBV6-5 to TRBJ2-7; 8 bases line up with TRBD1. The CDR3 spans 15 residues. Trimming removed 4 bases from V and 0 bases from J; junction bases left unmatched: 5. CDR1 and CDR2 (germline): MNHEY, SVGAGI. The CDR3 reads CASSSRDRLSYEQYF. CDR3 DNA: TGTGCCAGCAGTTCGCGGGACAGGCTCTCCTACGAGCAGTACTTC.

J is TRBJ1-3 and V is TRBV27; the match to TRBD1 covers 7 bases. The CDR3 covers 17 residues. Trimming at V came to 0 bases and at J to 6 bases, leaving 11 bases not matched to a gene. Germline lookup yields CDR1 MNHEY and CDR2 SMNVEV (reference sequence). CDR3 in amino acids: CASSLSGTAIFENTIYF. CDR3 DNA sequence: TGTGCCAGCAGTTTATCGGGGACAGCAATCTTCGAAAACACCATATATTTT.

V is TRBV5-1 and J is TRBJ1-6; TRBD1 might be the D (5 bases). Trimming left V 1 base short and J 7 bases short, with 9 bases between. CDR3 length equals 14 residues. The V gene's germline CDR1 is SGHRS and CDR2 YFSETQ. CDR3 nucleotide sequence: TGCGCCAGCAGCTTGAACGGGGGAAATTCACCCCTCCACTTT. Protein sequence: CASSLNGGNSPLHF.

This clone was seen a handful of times. V and J are TRBV2 and TRBJ1-2; D gene ambiguous. CDR1 and CDR2 from the germline V gene are SNHLY and FYNNEI. V lost 2 bases to trimming and J lost 4 bases, with 5 bases between them. The CDR3 contains 12 residues. The CDR3 sequence: CASSENSYGYTF. For the CDR3, the DNA is TGTGCCAGCAGTGAAAACAGCTATGGCTACACCTTC.

The chain couples TRBV7-9 to TRBJ1-1; no reliable D call. The CDR3 is made up of 13 amino acids. Trimming pared 5 bases from V and 5 bases from J, leaving 12 bases between. The V gene's germline CDR1 is SEHNR and CDR2 FQNEAQ (reference sequence). The CDR3 DNA reads TGTGCCAGCAGCATACAAGGAGGGACTGAAGCTTTCTTT. This gives the protein CASSIQGGTEAFF.